This T cell receptor (beta chain) was recorded in a study of PD-L1 blockade in urothelial cancer. Method: immunoSEQ multiplex PCR; TCRdb's copy keeps in-frame clones and lacks some. The repertoire has approximately 38,000 clones, roughly 90% of them found once; the top ten carry approximately 2%. The CDR3 has 15 amino acids. From germline, CDR1 is MDHEN and CDR2 SYDVKM. Trimming stripped 8 bases from V and 3 bases from J, with 17 bases between. This TCR was sampled from a man aged 60-69 years with urothelial cancer. The material was PBMCs, obtained around atezolizumab (anti-PD-L1) treatment. This rearrangement joins TRBV28 to TRBJ2-1; TRBD2 is a possible D gene (7 bases). The CDR3 DNA reads TGTGCCAGCGCCAAGGGAGGGGGGCTCTACAATGAGCAGTTCTTC. It translates to CASAKGGGLYNEQFF.